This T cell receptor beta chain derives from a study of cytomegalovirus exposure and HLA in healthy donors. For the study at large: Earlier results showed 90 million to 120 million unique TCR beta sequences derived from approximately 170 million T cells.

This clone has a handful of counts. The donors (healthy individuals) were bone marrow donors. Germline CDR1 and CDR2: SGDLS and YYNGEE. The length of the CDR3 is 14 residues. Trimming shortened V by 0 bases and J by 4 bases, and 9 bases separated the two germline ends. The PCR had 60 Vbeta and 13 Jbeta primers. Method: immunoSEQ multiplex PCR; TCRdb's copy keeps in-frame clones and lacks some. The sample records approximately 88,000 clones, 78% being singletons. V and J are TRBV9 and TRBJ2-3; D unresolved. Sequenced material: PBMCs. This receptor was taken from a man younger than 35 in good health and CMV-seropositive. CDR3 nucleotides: TGTGCCAGCAGCGTAGATCTCTCGGCAGATACGCAGTATTTT. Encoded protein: CASSVDLSADTQYF.